A selection of T cell receptor beta chains follows, all from one sample in a study of shared clonotypes between healthy human individuals. Generated by immunoSEQ multiplex PCR, the TCRdb table keeps only in-frame clones and is missing some. This sample has 2,100,000 or so clones, with nearly 97% found just once. The sample was naive CD4+ T cells sorted from blood. These receptors originate from a young man in good health. Each CDR3 is given with its conserved first and last residue. A D gene is named only where the DNA matches it firmly. For some rows the clone size is stated as once, few or many, or as a class when expanded; others skip it.

once	.	TRBV7-9	TRBJ1-6	TGTGCCAGCAGCTCAGGACCTTTGATAGGGTCACCCCTCCACTTT	CASSSGPLIGSPLHF
.	TRBD2	TRBV7-2	TRBJ2-1	TGTGCCAGCAGCCCGGGACTAGCGGGATCCTACAATGAGCAGTTCTTC	CASSPGLAGSYNEQFF
.	.	TRBV6-5	TRBJ2-3	TGTGCCAGCAGTCCACCGGGCTCAGATACGCAGTATTTT	CASSPPGSDTQYF
.	.	TRBV9	TRBJ2-2	TGTGCCAGCAGCGTAGGAGGTGGGGGCCCCCATGAGGAGCTGTTTTTT	CASSVGGGGPHEELFF
.	.	TRBV2	TRBJ2-7	TGTGCCAGCAGTCTGGATCCCGAGCAGTACTTC	CASSLDPEQYF
.	.	TRBV30	TRBJ1-3	TGTGCCTGGAGGGGTGCTAGGGGTACTGGAAACACCATATATTTT	CAWRGARGTGNTIYF
.	.	TRBV6-5	TRBJ1-6	TGTGCCAGCAGAGAGGGTGGTAATTCACCCCTCCACTTT	CASREGGNSPLHF
.	TRBD1	TRBV10-3	TRBJ1-1	TGTGCCATCAGTGAACCTCGGACAGGCCGAGTCTTAATGAACACTGAAGCTTTCTTT	CAISEPRTGRVLMNTEAFF
.	.	TRBV12-5	TRBJ1-5	TGTGCTAGTGGTTTGGTGGGTGGGGGTCAGCCCCAGCATTTT	CASGLVGGGQPQHF
.	.	TRBV2	TRBJ2-7	TGTGCCAGCAGGGACATCTCCTACGAGCAGTACTTC	CASRDISYEQYF
few	.	TRBV30	TRBJ1-2	TGTGCCTGGAGTGTAATCTATGGCTACACCTTC	CAWSVIYGYTF
.	.	TRBV5-1	TRBJ1-1	TGCGCCAGCAGCCCACCGTGGGGAACTGAAGCTTTCTTT	CASSPPWGTEAFF
.	TRBD1	TRBV5-4	TRBJ1-2	TGTGCCAGCAGCATCAACCAGGGGGTTGGCTACACCTTC	CASSINQGVGYTF
.	.	TRBV18	TRBJ1-4	TGTGCCAGCTCACCAGGACCCGGGTTGGGCGAAAAACTGTTTTTT	CASSPGPGLGEKLFF
.	TRBD1	TRBV7-2	TRBJ2-1	TGTGCCAGCAGCTTCCAACAGGGGGAACGTAGAGGTGAGCAGTTCTTC	CASSFQQGERRGEQFF
.	.	TRBV6-5	TRBJ2-7	TGTGCCAGCATGAATCGGGGCGGCGAGCAGTACTTC	CASMNRGGEQYF
once	.	TRBV10-3	TRBJ1-3	TGTGCCATCAGTGAGTCAGCCACAATAGGAAACACCATATATTTT	CAISESATIGNTIYF
once	TRBD1	TRBV6-5	TRBJ1-1	TGTGCCACCTCCAGGGGGATGAACACTGAAGCTTTCTTT	CATSRGMNTEAFF
.	TRBD2	TRBV5-4	TRBJ2-1	TGTGCCAGCAGCCCCCAGAATATAGCGGGGGGCACGTACAATGAGCAGTTCTTC	CASSPQNIAGGTYNEQFF
.	.	TRBV27	TRBJ1-5	TGTGCCAGCAGTGGGGACTCCCTCGTAAGGACCCAGCATTTT	CASSGDSLVRTQHF
.	.	TRBV7-9	TRBJ2-5	TGTGCCAGCAGCTTAAGGGCTCTCCAGGAGACCCAGTACTTC	CASSLRALQETQYF
.	TRBD1	TRBV23-1	TRBJ2-7	TGCGCCAGCAGTCATACGGACAGGGGTCTAGAAGAGCAGTACTTC	CASSHTDRGLEEQYF
.	.	TRBV6-1	TRBJ1-4	TGTGCCAGCAGTGAGCCGGGACAAGTTCTTCTCCGTGAAAAACTGTTTTTT	CASSEPGQVLLREKLFF
.	.	TRBV4-3	TRBJ2-3	TGCGCCAGCAGCCAAGAAGAAGCGGTAGATACGCAGTATTTT	CASSQEEAVDTQYF
.	TRBD2	TRBV4-1	TRBJ2-5	TGCGCCAGCAGCTACCTGGGACTAGCGGGGGGCACGGAGACCCAGTACTTC	CASSYLGLAGGTETQYF
.	.	TRBV6-1	TRBJ2-3	TGTGCCAGCAGAAGCCACGGGGTAGGCACAGATACGCAGTATTTT	CASRSHGVGTDTQYF
once	TRBD1	TRBV18	TRBJ1-1	TGTGCCAGCTCACCCCGGGACAGGGCTCAGGCTTTCTTT	CASSPRDRAQAFF
.	TRBD1	TRBV19	TRBJ2-2	TGTGCCAGTAGTCGGGACAGGAACACCGGGGAGCTGTTTTTT	CASSRDRNTGELFF
.	.	TRBV5-5	TRBJ2-4	TGTGCCAGCAGCTTGGGGGCAGGTGGTGCCAAAAACATTCAGTACTTC	CASSLGAGGAKNIQYF
few	.	TRBV5-6	TRBJ1-2	TGTGCCAGCAGCCCGAACGGGGGTTCCGGCTATGGCTACACCTTC	CASSPNGGSGYGYTF
.	TRBD1	TRBV27	TRBJ1-2	TGTGCCAGCAGCCAACAGGGGGCCTATGGCTACACCTTC	CASSQQGAYGYTF
.	TRBD1	TRBV10-3	TRBJ1-1	TGTGCCATCAGTCCCGACAGGGGCGAAGCTTTCTTT	CAISPDRGEAFF
.	.	TRBV28	TRBJ1-4	TGTGCCAGCCTCCGGGCAACTAATGAAAAACTGTTTTTT	CASLRATNEKLFF
.	.	TRBV2	TRBJ2-7	TGTGCCAGCAGAAAGATCTACGAGCAGTACTTC	CASRKIYEQYF
.	.	TRBV10-2	TRBJ1-1	TGCGCCAGCAGGGACAGTGAAATGAACACTGAAGCTTTCTTT	CASRDSEMNTEAFF
once	TRBD2	TRBV9	TRBJ2-5	TGTGCCAGCAGCGTAGGGGTAGCGGGGGGCCCCCAAGAGACCCAGTACTTC	CASSVGVAGGPQETQYF
.	.	TRBV5-1	TRBJ1-2	TGCGCCAGCAGCCAGCCAGGGGATGGCTACACCTTC	CASSQPGDGYTF
.	TRBD2	TRBV11-2	TRBJ2-3	TGTGCCAGCAGCCGAAGTACCGGGACTAGCGGGAGTAGGGATACGCAGTATTTT	CASSRSTGTSGSRDTQYF
.	.	TRBV4-3	TRBJ1-1	TGCGCCAGCAGCCAAGGGCAGGGAGGGCTGAACACTGAAGCTTTCTTT	CASSQGQGGLNTEAFF
.	.	TRBV27	TRBJ1-2	TGTGCCAGCAGTCTACAGGAAAACTATGGCTACACCTTC	CASSLQENYGYTF
.	.	TRBV4-2	TRBJ2-3	TGTGCCAGCAGCCAAGACCCTTACACAGATACGCAGTATTTT	CASSQDPYTDTQYF
once	TRBD1	TRBV2	TRBJ1-2	TGTGCCAGCACTGGTGGACAGGGGTTCTATGGCTACACCTTC	CASTGGQGFYGYTF
.	.	TRBV7-2	TRBJ2-4	TGTGCCAGCAGCTCGGCCCCGAGACGAATTCAGTACTTC	CASSSAPRRIQYF
.	.	TRBV11-3	TRBJ2-1	TGTGCCAGCAGCCCTTCCTCCTACAATGAGCAGTTCTTC	CASSPSSYNEQFF
.	.	TRBV19	TRBJ1-2	TGTGCCAGTAGTGCCCGACCTAGCTATGGCTACACCTTC	CASSARPSYGYTF
.	.	TRBV19	TRBJ2-6	TGTGCCAGTAGTCCCCGACTTCCTGGGGCCAACGTCCTGACTTTC	CASSPRLPGANVLTF
.	TRBD1	TRBV11-3	TRBJ2-7	TGTGCCAGCAGCCCTGGGACAGCCAACGAGCAGTACTTC	CASSPGTANEQYF
.	.	TRBV5-1	TRBJ1-1	TGCGCCAGCAGCTTGGAGGAGTCCGCAGGCACTGAAGCTTTCTTT	CASSLEESAGTEAFF
.	.	TRBV27	TRBJ1-4	TGTGCCAGCAGGGGGGGCCCTAATGAAAAACTGTTTTTT	CASRGGPNEKLFF
.	.	TRBV6-5	TRBJ2-7	TGTGCCAGCACCCCCCCGGACGGGAAACCTTACGAGCAGTACTTC	CASTPPDGKPYEQYF
.	.	TRBV10-1	TRBJ2-1	TGCGCCAGCAGCCACACTCTGGGGACAAGTGAGCAGTTCTTC	CASSHTLGTSEQFF
.	TRBD2	TRBV10-3	TRBJ2-1	TGTGCCATCAGTGATTCTAGCGGGGTTGATGAGCAGTTCTTC	CAISDSSGVDEQFF